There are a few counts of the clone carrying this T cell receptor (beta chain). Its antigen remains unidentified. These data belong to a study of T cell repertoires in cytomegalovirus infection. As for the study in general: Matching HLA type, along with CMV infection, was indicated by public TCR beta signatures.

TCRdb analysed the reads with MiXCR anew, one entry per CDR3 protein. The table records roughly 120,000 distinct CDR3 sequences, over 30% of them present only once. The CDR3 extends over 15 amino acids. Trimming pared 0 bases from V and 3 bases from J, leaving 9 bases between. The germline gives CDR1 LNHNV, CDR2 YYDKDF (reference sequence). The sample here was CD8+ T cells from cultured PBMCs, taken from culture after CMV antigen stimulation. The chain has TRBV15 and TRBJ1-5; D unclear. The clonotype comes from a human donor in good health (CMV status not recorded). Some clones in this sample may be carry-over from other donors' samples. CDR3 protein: CATSRDLGSNQPQHF. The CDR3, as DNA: TGTGCCACCAGCAGAGATTTGGGGTCCAATCAGCCCCAGCATTTT.